This TCR beta chain is from a study of control samples from healthy donors and cancer patients. The table came from immunoSEQ multiplex PCR; TCRdb's copy has only in-frame clones and leaves some out. The sample has 120,000 to 150,000 clones, around 90% seen once. The CDR3 covers 14 residues. CDR1 and CDR2 from the germline V gene are SGHAT and FQNNGV. Deletions cut 5 bases from V and 4 bases from J, with 14 bases between. This clone was found once. This chain uses TRBV11-2 with TRBJ1-2; tentative D call: TRBD1 (5 bases). Sequencing used blood. This TCR came from a man younger than 30 in good health. The CDR3 DNA follows: TGTGCCAGCAGCCCCGGGACGGTTCCCTATGGCTACACCTTC. Translation: CASSPGTVPYGYTF. Variable domain in full (rest from reference TRBV11-2 and TRBJ1-2): EAGVAQSPRYKIIEKRQSVAFWCNPISGHATLYWYQQILGQGPKLLIQFQNNGVVDDSQLPKDRFSAERLKGVDSTLKIQPAKLEDSAVYLCASSPGTVPYGYTFGSGTRLTVV.